This TCR beta chain was captured by sequencing in a study of shared clonotypes between healthy human individuals. This CDR3 spans 19 amino acids. Germline V gene sequence: CDR1 KGHSH, CDR2 LQKENI. V shed 3 bases and J shed 5 bases, with 26 bases lying between them. In the original analysis: There were no quality scores in the junction-only immunoSEQ sequences, so filtering differed. The data were produced by immunoSEQ multiplex PCR, yet TCRdb's version contains in-frame clones alone and is incomplete. V and J calls and clone size are as listed in that table; D and trimming were resolved from the DNA. The table has about 2 million clones, about 94% seen once. This clone was seen only once. Its antigen is unknown. Study conclusions and caveats: Sharing across four donors was highest in naive CD4 (around 5%) and lowest in memory CD8 (approximately 0.4%).

As defined, naive CD8 cells were CD45RO-negative and positively selected for CCR7, with terminally differentiated effector memory CD45RA+ cells excluded. Material: naive CD8+ T cells sorted from blood. The receptor comes from a man between 18 and 35 years old in good health. The chain combines TRBV18 with TRBJ1-5, with D perhaps matching TRBD1 (5 bases). The CDR3 coding sequence is TGTGCCAGCTCACCGGGGCAGGGCAGAACCAAAATCGGGGATCAGCCCCAGCATTTT. Its translation: CASSPGQGRTKIGDQPQHF.